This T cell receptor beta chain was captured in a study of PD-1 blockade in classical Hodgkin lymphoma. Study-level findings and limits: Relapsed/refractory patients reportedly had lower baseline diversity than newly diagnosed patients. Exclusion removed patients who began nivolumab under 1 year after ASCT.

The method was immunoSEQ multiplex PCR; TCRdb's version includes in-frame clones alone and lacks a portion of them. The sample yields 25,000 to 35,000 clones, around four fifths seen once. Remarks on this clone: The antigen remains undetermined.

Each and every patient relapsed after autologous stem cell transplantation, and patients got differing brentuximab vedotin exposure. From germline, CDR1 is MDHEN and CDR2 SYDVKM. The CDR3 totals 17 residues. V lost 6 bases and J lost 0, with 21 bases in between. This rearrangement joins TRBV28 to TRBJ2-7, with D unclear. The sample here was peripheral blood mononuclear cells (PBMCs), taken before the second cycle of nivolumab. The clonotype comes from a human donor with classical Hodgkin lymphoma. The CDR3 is CASSLVLELKGSYEQYF. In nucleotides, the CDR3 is TGTGCCAGCAGCCTAGTTCTGGAGTTAAAGGGCTCCTACGAGCAGTACTTC.